This T cell receptor beta chain was sequenced for a study of cytomegalovirus exposure and HLA in healthy donors. Study-level information: Falling in the Caucasian-associated ancestry cluster were roughly 80% of 398 genotyped donors. Notes on the study in general: It was taken for granted in presence/absence analyses that sequencing depth across donors was roughly uniform. Rarity marked most TCR sequences, yet some public TCRs occurred in many donors.

The PCR made use of 60 Vbeta and 13 Jbeta primers. Some clones are missing from TCRdb's copy, which holds only in-frame ones; the method was immunoSEQ multiplex PCR. The repertoire consists of about 150,000 clones, with roughly 85% occurring once and the leading ten covering about 3.4%. Germline lookup yields CDR1 SGHDT and CDR2 YYEEEE. The CDR3 spans 14 residues. Trimming took 0 bases from V and 6 from J, leaving 12 bases between them. Points on this clone: Its antigen is unknown.

The chain carries TRBV5-6 and TRBJ1-1, with D unresolved. The specimen sequenced was PBMCs. The receptor was isolated from a male donor in good health and CMV-seronegative. The CDR3 here is CASSLGQDWPEAFF. CDR3 DNA sequence: TGTGCCAGCAGCTTGGGCCAAGACTGGCCTGAAGCTTTCTTT.